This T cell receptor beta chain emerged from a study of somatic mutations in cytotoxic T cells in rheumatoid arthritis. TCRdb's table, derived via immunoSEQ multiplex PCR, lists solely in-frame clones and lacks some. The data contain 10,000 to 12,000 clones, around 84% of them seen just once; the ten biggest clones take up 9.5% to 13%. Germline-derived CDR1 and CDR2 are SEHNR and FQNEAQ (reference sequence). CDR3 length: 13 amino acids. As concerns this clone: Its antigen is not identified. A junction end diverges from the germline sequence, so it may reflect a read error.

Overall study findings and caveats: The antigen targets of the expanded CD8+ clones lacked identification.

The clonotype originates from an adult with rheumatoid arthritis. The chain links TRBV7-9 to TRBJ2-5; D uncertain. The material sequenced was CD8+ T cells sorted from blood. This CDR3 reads CAGSFNDQETQYF. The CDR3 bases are TGTGCCGGCAGCTTCAACGACCAAGAGACCCAGTACTTC.